This T cell receptor beta chain emerged from a study of cytomegalovirus exposure and HLA in healthy donors. The overall study: An earlier analysis found some 100 million unique TCR beta sequences from approximately 170 million T cells. Study observations and caveats: Overall, around 160 TCR beta chains were annotated as cytomegalovirus-associated.

60 Vbeta and 13 Jbeta primers were used in PCR. Some clones are missing from TCRdb's copy, which holds only in-frame ones; the method was immunoSEQ multiplex PCR. Among almost 200,000 clones, approximately 85% were seen once, and the ten largest hold 2% to 2.5%. Of note for this clone: The antigen remains undetermined.

There are 14 residues in the CDR3. The germline V gene has CDR1 SQVTM and CDR2 ANQGSEA. Trimming removed 6 bases from V and 0 bases from J, with 12 bases in between. The chain joins TRBV29-1 to TRBJ2-1, with TRBD2 as a possible D gene (5 bases). This receptor was obtained from a woman in her forties or fifties in good health and CMV-seronegative. The sequenced sample was PBMCs. CDR3: CSVPTGSSYNEQFF. DNA for the CDR3: TGCAGCGTCCCCACGGGGAGCTCCTACAATGAGCAGTTCTTC.